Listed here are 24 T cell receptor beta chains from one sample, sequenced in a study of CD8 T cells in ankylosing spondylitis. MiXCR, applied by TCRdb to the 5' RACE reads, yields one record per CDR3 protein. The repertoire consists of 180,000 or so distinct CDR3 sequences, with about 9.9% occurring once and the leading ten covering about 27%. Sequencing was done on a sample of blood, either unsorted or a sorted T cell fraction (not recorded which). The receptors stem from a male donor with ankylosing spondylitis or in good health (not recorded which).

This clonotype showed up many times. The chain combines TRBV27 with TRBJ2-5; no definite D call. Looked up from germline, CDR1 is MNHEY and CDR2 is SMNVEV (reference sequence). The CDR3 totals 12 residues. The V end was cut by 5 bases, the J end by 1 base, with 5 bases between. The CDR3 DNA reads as TGTGCCAGCAGTCCTCCCCAAGAGACCCAGTACTTC. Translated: CASSPPQETQYF.

The CDR3 loop is CASSPYGTGEYNEQFF. CDR3 nucleotides: TGTGCCAGCAGCCCTTACGGGACAGGGGAATACAATGAGCAGTTCTTC. V gene TRBV7-9 combines with J gene TRBJ2-1; 10 bases are a match to TRBD1. CDR3 size: 16 residues. After removal of 5 bases from V and 4 bases from J, the junction contained 8 bases not matched to a gene. CDR1 is SEHNR and CDR2 is FQNEAQ in the germline V gene (reference sequence).

Here the CDR3 reads CATGAGGNEQYF. In DNA form, the CDR3 reads TGTGCCACTGGGGCAGGGGGCAACGAGCAGTACTTC. The rearrangement uses TRBV11-2 and TRBJ2-7; TRBD1 matches 8 bases. Germline CDR1 SGHAT, CDR2 FQNNGV. Trimming at V came to 10 bases and at J to 5 bases, leaving 7 bases not matched to a gene. CDR3 length: 12 residues.

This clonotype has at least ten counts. CDR3 loop: CASSVAGTLGEQFF. The CDR3, as DNA: TGTGCCAGCAGCGTAGCAGGAACCTTGGGAGAGCAGTTCTTC. The chain has TRBV9 and TRBJ2-1; D not resolved. V gave up 0 bases and J gave up 10 bases, with 14 bases separating them. This CDR3 spans 14 amino acids. Germline CDR1 and CDR2: SGDLS and YYNGEE.

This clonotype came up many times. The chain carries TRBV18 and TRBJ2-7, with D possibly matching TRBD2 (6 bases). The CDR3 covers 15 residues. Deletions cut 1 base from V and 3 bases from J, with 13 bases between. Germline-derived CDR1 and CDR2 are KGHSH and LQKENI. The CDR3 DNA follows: TGTGCCAGCTCACCACAGCGGGTCTCTAACTACGAGCAGTACTTC. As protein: CASSPQRVSNYEQYF.

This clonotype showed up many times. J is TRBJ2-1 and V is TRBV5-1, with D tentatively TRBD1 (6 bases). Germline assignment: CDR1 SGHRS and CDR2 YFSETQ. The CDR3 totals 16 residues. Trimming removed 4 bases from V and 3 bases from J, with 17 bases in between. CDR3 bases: TGCGCCAGCAGCCTGGGTGTAGGGGGAGACTACAATGAGCAGTTCTTC. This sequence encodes CASSLGVGGDYNEQFF.

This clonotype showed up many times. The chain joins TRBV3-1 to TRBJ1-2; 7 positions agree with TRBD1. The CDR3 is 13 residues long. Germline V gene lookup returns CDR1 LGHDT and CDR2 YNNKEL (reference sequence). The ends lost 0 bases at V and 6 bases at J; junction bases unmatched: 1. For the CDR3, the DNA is TGTGCCAGCAGCCAAGACAGGGGGGATGGCTACACCTTC. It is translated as CASSQDRGDGYTF.

The CDR3 region is CASSYSGTSGRYNEQFF. Here the CDR3 DNA reads TGTGCCAGCAGTTACTCCGGGACTAGCGGGAGATACAATGAGCAGTTCTTC. The chain couples TRBV6-5 to TRBJ2-1; 14 nucleotides match TRBD2. CDR3 length equals 17 residues. The trim removed 0 bases at V and 4 bases at J, leaving 2 bases unmatched. Germline CDR1 and CDR2: MNHEY and SVGAGI.

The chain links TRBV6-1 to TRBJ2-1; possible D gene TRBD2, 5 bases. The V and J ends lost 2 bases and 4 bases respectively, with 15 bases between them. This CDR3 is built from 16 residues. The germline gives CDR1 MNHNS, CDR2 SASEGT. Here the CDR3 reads CASSELGSSPYNEQFF. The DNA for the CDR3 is TGTGCCAGCAGTGAACTGGGGAGTTCTCCATACAATGAGCAGTTCTTC.

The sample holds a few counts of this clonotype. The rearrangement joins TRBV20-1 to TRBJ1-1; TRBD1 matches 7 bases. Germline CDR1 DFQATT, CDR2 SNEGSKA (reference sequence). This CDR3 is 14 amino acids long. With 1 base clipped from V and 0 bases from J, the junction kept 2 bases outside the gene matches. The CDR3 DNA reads TGCAGTGCTAGAGCCACAGGGGTGAACACTGAAGCTTTCTTT. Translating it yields CSARATGVNTEAFF.

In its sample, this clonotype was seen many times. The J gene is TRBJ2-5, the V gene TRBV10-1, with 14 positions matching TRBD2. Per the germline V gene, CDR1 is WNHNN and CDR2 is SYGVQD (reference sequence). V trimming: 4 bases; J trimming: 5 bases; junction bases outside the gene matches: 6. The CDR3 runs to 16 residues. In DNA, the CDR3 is TGCGCCAGCAGTGCCGGGACTAGCGGGAGAGGGGAGACCCAGTACTTC. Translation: CASSAGTSGRGETQYF.

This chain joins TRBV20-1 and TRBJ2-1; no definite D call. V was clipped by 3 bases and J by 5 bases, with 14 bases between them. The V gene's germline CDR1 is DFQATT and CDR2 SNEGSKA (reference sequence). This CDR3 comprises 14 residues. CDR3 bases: TGCAGTGCTAGGCGACCCAAAGGACACAATGAGCAGTTCTTC. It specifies CSARRPKGHNEQFF.

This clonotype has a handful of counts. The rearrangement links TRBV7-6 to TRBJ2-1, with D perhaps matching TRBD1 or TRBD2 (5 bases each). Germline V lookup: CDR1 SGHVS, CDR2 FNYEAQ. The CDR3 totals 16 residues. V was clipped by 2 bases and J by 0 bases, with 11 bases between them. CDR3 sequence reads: CASSLRGSTSYNEQFF. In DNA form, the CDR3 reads TGTGCCAGCAGCTTACGGGGCTCGACCTCCTACAATGAGCAGTTCTTC.

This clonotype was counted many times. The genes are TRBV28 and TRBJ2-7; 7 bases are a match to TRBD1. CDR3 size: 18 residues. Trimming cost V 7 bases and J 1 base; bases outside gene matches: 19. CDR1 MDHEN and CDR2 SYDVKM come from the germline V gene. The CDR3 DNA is TGTGCCAGCAATCCCATACCTTCCACAGGGGCAGGGTCCTACGAGCAGTACTTC. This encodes CASNPIPSTGAGSYEQYF.

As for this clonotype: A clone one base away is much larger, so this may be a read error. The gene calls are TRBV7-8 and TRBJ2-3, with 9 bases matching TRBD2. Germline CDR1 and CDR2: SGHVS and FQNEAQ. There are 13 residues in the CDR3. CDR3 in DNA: TGTGTCAGCGGGGGGCTCAGCACAGATACGCAGTATTTT. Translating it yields CVSGGLSTDTQYF.

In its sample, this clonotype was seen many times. The CDR3 reads CASSYSGPGQGYEQYF. The CDR3 bases are TGTGCCAGCAGTTACTCAGGCCCGGGACAGGGCTACGAGCAGTACTTC. This sequence joins TRBV6-5 and TRBJ2-7; TRBD1 aligns across 9 bases. Trimming took 0 bases from V and 3 from J; bases not matched to a gene: 6. Germline CDR1 is MNHEY and CDR2 is SVGAGI. The CDR3 spans 16 residues.

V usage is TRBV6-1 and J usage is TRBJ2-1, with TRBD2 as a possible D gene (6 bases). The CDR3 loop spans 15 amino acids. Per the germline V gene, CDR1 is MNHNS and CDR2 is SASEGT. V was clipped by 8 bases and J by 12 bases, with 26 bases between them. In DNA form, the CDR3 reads TGTGCCAGCGGTCGGAGCGGAGGGTCATCCGGGGGGCAGTTCTTC. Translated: CASGRSGGSSGGQFF.

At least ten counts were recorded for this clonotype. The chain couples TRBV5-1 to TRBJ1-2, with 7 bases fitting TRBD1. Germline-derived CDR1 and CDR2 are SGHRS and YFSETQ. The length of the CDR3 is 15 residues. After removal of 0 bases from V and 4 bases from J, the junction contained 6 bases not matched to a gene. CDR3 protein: CASSLDRDSPYGYTF. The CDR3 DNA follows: TGCGCCAGCAGCTTGGACAGGGACAGCCCCTATGGCTACACCTTC.

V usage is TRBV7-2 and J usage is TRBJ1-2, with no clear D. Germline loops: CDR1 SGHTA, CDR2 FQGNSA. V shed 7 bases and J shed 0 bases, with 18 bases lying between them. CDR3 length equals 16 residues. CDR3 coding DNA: TGTGCCAGCAACGAGTGGGGTCGAGGAGCTAACTATGGCTACACCTTC. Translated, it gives CASNEWGRGANYGYTF.

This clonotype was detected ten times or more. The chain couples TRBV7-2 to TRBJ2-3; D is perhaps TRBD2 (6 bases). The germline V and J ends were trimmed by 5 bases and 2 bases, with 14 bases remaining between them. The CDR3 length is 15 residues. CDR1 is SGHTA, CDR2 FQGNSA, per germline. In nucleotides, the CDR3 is TGTGCCAGCAGCCGGGACTGGACGGACACAGATACGCAGTATTTT. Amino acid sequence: CASSRDWTDTDTQYF.

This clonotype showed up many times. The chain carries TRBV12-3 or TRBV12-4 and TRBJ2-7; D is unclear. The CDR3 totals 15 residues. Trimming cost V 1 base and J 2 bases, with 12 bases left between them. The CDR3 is CASSLGAVPTYEQYF. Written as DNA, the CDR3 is TGTGCCAGCAGTTTAGGGGCAGTTCCTACCTACGAGCAGTACTTC.

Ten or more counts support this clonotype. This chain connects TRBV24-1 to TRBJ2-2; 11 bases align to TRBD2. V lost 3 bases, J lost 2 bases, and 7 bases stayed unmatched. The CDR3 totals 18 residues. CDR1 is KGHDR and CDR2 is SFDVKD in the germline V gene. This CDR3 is CATSDPGTSGVNTGELFF. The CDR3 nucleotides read TGTGCCACCAGTGATCCTGGGACTAGCGGAGTTAACACCGGGGAGCTGTTTTTT.

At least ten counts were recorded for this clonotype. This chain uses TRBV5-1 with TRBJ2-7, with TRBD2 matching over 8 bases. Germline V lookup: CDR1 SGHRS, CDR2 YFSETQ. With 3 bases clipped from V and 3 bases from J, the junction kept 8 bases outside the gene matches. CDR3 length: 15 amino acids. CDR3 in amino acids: CASSSRAGEYYEQYF. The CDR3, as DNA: TGCGCCAGCAGCTCCAGAGCGGGAGAATACTACGAGCAGTACTTC.

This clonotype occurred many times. CDR3 DNA: TGTGCCAGCAGCTTACAGAGTAGGGTGGGCTTCTCCTACGAGCAGTACTTC. This encodes CASSLQSRVGFSYEQYF. This sequence joins TRBV7-8 and TRBJ2-7; D is unclear. CDR1 and CDR2 (germline): SGHVS, FQNEAQ. The length of the CDR3 is 17 residues. Trimming took 2 bases from V and 0 from J, leaving 17 bases between them.